The 9 T cell receptor beta chains reported below all come from one sample, sequenced in a study of CD8+CD57+ T cells in acquired aplastic anemia. Before being chosen for sequencing, patients had shown CD8+CD57+ cell expansion by flow cytometry. TCR beta VDJ and CDR3 profiles were obtained from a genomic DNA template. TCRdb itself ran the reads through MiXCR, one entry per CDR3 protein. The sample holds around 200,000 distinct CDR3 sequences, under 55% seen once. Specimen: sorted CD4+, CD8+, or CD8+CD57+ T cells (not recorded which) from PBMCs. Receptor source: a human donor with aplastic anemia.

The genes are TRBV6-6 and TRBJ2-7, with D uncertain. Trimming stripped 5 bases from V and 5 bases from J, with 10 bases between. The V gene's germline CDR1 is MNHNY and CDR2 SVGAGI (reference sequence). This CDR3 region has 12 residues. The CDR3 DNA reads as TGTGCCAGCAGTCCTAATCCCCACGAGCAGTACTTC. This translates into CASSPNPHEQYF.

At least ten counts were recorded for this clonotype. The chain links TRBV7-3 to TRBJ1-4; TRBD1 matches at 8 bases. This CDR3 has 13 residues. Losses at the gene ends were 5 bases for V and 8 bases for J; bases not matched to a gene: 4. The germline V gene encodes CDR1 SGHTA and CDR2 FQGTGA. CDR3 nucleotides: TGTGCCAGCAGCACAGACAGGGGAGAAAAACTGTTTTTT. This gives the protein CASSTDRGEKLFF.

The chain couples TRBV29-1 to TRBJ1-2, with TRBD1 matching 12 bases. Germline V gene sequence: CDR1 SQVTM, CDR2 ANQGSEA. V gave up 4 bases and J gave up 3 bases; unmatched junction bases: 12. CDR3 length equals 17 residues. For the CDR3, the DNA is TGCAGCGTTGTCCTCCGGGACAGGGGGCGAGCTGACTATGGCTACACCTTC. Amino acid sequence: CSVVLRDRGRADYGYTF. The variable domain in full, completed from reference TRBV29-1 and TRBJ1-2, reads SAVISQKPSRDICQRGTSLTIQCQVDSQVTMMFWYRQQPGQSLTLIATANQGSEATYESGFVIDKFPISRPNLTFSTLTVSNMSPEDSSIYLCSVVLRDRGRADYGYTFGSGTRLTVV.

For this clonotype: The germline gene is not matched at one end of the junction; a read error may be the cause. This chain links TRBV7-2 with TRBJ2-3, with D uncertain. Germline values: CDR1 SGHTA, CDR2 FQGNSA. The CDR3 runs 12 residues. This CDR3 reads CACSLGSDTQYF. CDR3 bases: TGTGCCTGCAGCTTAGGGTCAGATACGCAGTATTTT.

This clonotype showed up many times. The V gene is TRBV3-1, the J gene TRBJ1-2; D remains ambiguous. The V end was cut by 3 bases, the J end by 2 bases, with 10 bases between. The CDR3 sequence is 14 residues long. CDR1 is LGHDT and CDR2 is YNNKEL in the germline V gene (reference sequence). CDR3 nucleotide sequence: TGTGCCAGCAGCCAGGTCGTGGGGAACTATGGCTACACCTTC. Translating gives CASSQVVGNYGYTF.

This clonotype has at least ten counts. The V gene is TRBV7-8, the J gene TRBJ2-5; D unresolved. Looked up from germline, CDR1 is SGHVS and CDR2 is FQNEAQ. CDR3 length: 16 residues. V lost 2 bases and J lost 9, with 22 bases in between. The DNA of the CDR3 is TGTGCCAGCAGCTTATCCCTCGGGCCGTCCGTTGCGTCCCAGTACTTC. Its protein product is CASSLSLGPSVASQYF. Drawing the rest from reference TRBV7-8 and TRBJ2-5, the complete variable domain is GAGVSQSPRYKVAKRGQDVALRCDPISGHVSLFWYQQALGQGPEFLTYFQNEAQLDKSGLPSDRFFAERPEGSVSTLKIQRTQQEDSAVYLCASSLSLGPSVASQYFGPGTRLLVL.

A remark on this clonotype: The junction does not match germline at one end; this may be a read error. The V and J genes are TRBV5-1 and TRBJ1-4; D not certain. The CDR3 has 15 amino acids. Germline lookup yields CDR1 SGHRS and CDR2 YFSETQ. CDR3 residues: CASSLGPTNNEELFF. CDR3 nucleotides: TGCGCCAGCAGCTTGGGACCAACTAATAATGAAGAACTGTTTTTT.

V and J are TRBV27 and TRBJ1-5; D not resolved. Germline V gene sequence: CDR1 MNHEY, CDR2 SMNVEV (reference sequence). V dropped 6 bases and J dropped 2 bases, with 8 bases sitting between them. The CDR3 consists of 13 residues. The DNA for the CDR3 is TGTGCCAGCAGAAGGTTTGGCAATCAGCCCCAGCATTTT. The encoded protein is CASRRFGNQPQHF.

Remarks on this clonotype: This may come from a read error, since a much larger clone is one base off. The chain joins TRBV7-6 to TRBJ1-4, with D uncertain. The germline V and J ends were trimmed by 7 bases and 4 bases, with 10 bases remaining between them. From germline, CDR1 is SGHVS and CDR2 FNYEAQ. The CDR3 loop spans 13 amino acids. CDR3 protein: CASNSIDNEKLFF. CDR3 nucleotide sequence: TGTGCCAGCAATTCCATCGATAATGAAAAACTGTTTTTT.